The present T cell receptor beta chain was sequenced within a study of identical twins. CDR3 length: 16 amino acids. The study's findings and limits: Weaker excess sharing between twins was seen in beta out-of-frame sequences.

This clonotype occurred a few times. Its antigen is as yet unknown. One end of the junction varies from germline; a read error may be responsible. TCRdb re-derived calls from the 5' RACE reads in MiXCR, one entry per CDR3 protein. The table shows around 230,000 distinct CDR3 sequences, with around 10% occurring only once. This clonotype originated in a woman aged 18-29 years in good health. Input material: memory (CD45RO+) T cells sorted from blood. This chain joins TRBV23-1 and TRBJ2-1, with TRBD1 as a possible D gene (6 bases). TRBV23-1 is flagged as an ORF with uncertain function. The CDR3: CASIKHRDKAYNEQFF. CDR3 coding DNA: TGTGCCAGCATCAAACACCGGGACAAAGCCTACAATGAGCAGTTCTTC.